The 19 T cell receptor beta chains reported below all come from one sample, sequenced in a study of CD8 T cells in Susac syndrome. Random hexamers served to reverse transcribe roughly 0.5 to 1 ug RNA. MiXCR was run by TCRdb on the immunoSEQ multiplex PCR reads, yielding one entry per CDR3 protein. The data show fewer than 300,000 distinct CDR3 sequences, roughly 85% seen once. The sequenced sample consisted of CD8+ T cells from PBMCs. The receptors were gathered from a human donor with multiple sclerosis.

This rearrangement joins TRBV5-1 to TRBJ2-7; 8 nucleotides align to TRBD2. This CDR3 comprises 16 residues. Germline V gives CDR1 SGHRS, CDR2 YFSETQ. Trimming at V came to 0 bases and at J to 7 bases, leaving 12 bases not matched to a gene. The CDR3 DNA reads TGCGCCAGCAGCTTGGCCGGGGGGGAGCACCTTTCGGAGCAGTACTTC. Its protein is CASSLAGGEHLSEQYF.

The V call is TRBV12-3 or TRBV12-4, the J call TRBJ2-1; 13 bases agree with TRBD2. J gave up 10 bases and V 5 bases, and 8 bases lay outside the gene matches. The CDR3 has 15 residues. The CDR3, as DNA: TGTGCCAGCAGTCCCCCGGGACTAGCGGGACGCGAGCAGTTCTTC. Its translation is CASSPPGLAGREQFF.

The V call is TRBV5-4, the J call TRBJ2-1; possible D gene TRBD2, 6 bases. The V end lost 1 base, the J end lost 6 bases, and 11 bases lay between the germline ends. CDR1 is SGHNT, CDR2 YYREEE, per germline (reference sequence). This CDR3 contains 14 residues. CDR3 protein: CASSLLPSVNEQFF. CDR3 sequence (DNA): TGTGCCAGCAGCTTGTTACCTAGCGTCAATGAGCAGTTCTTC.

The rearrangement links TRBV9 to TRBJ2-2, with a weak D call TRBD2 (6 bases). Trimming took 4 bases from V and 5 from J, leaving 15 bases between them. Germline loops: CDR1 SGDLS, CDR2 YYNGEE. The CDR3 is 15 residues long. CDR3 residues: CASSSRAEGTGELFF. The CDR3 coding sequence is TGTGCCAGCAGCTCTCGAGCGGAGGGAACCGGGGAGCTGTTTTTT.

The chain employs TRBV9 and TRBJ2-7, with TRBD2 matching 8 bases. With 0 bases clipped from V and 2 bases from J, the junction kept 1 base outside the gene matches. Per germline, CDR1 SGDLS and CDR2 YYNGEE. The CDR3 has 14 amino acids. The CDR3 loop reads CASSVGGRPYEQYF. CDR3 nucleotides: TGTGCCAGCAGCGTAGGCGGGAGGCCCTACGAGCAGTACTTC.

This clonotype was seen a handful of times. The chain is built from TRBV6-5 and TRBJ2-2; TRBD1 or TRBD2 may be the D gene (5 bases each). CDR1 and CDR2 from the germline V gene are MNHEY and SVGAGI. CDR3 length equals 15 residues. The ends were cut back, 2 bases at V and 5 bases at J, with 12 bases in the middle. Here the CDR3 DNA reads TGTGCCAGCAGTTACAGCCTAGAGGGGACCGGGGAGCTGTTTTTT. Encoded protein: CASSYSLEGTGELFF.

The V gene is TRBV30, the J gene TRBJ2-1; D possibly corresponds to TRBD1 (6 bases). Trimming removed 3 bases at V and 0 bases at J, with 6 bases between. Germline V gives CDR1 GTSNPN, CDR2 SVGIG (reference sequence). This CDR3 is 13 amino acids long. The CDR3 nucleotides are TGTGCCTGGAGAGGGGGCTCCTACAATGAGCAGTTCTTC. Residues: CAWRGGSYNEQFF. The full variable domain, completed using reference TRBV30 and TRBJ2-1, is SQTIHQWPATLVQPVGSPLSLECTVEGTSNPNLYWYRQAAGRGLQLLFYSVGIGQISSEVPQNLSASRPQDRQFILSSKKLLLSDSGFYLCAWRGGSYNEQFFGPGTRLTVL.

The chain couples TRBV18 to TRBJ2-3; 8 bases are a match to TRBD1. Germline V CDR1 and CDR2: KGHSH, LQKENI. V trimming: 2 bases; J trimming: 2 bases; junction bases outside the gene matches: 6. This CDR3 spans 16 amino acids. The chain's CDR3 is CASSPVGRGLTDTQYF. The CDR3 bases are TGTGCCAGCTCACCAGTCGGCAGGGGGCTCACAGATACGCAGTATTTT.

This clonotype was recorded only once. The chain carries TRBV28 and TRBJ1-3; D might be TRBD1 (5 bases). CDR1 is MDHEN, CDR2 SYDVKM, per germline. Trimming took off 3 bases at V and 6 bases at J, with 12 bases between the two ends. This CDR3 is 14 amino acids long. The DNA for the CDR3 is TGTGCCAGCAGTTTTCTAACAGGAGAAAACACCATATATTTT. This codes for CASSFLTGENTIYF.

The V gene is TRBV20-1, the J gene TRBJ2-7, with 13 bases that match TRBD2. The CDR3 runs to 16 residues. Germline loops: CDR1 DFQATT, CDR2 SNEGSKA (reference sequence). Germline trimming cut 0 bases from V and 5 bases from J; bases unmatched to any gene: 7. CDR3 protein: CSARDKTSGRPHEQYF. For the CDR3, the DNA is TGCAGTGCTAGAGACAAGACTAGCGGGAGGCCCCACGAGCAGTACTTC.

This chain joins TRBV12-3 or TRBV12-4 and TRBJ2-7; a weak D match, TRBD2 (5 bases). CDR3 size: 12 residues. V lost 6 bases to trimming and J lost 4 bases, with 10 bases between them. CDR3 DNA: TGTGCCAGCAGGGGTACGGGGTACGAGCAGTACTTC. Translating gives CASRGTGYEQYF.

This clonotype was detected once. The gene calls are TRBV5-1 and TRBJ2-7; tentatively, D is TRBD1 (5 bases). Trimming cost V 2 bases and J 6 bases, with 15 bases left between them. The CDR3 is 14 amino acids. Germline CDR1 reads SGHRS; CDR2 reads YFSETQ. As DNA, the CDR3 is TGCGCCAGCAGCTTCCGGCAGGGTGGTTTCGAGCAGTACTTC. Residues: CASSFRQGGFEQYF.

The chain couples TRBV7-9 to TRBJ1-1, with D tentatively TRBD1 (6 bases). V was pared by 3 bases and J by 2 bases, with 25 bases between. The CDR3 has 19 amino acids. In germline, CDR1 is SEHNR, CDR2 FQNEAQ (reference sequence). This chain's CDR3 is CASSFQRLEGGQRNTEAFF. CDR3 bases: TGTGCCAGCAGCTTCCAACGATTGGAGGGGGGACAACGTAACACTGAAGCTTTCTTT.

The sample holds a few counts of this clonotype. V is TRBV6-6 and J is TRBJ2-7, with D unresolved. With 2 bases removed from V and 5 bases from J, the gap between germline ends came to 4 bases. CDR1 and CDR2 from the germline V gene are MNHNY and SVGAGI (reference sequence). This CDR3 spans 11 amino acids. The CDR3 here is CASSYKNEQYF. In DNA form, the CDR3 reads TGTGCCAGCAGTTACAAAAACGAGCAGTACTTC.

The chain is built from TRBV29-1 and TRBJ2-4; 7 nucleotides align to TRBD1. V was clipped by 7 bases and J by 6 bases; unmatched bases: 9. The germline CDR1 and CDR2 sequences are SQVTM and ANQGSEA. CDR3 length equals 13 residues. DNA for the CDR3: TGCAGCGCCCTCCCAGGGGGTGGAAACATTCAGTACTTC. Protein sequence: CSALPGGGNIQYF.

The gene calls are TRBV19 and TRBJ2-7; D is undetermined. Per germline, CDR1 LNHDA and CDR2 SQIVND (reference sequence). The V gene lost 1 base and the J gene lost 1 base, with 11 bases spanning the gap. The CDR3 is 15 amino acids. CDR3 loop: CASSIADNPSYEQYF. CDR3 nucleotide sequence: TGTGCCAGTAGTATAGCCGACAATCCATCCTACGAGCAGTACTTC.

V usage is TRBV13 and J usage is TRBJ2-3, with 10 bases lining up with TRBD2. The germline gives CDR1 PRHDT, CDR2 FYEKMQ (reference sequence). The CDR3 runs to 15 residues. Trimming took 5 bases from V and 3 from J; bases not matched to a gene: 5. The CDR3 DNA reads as TGTGCCAGCAGCAGATCAGCGGGGGGGACAGATACGCAGTATTTT. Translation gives CASSRSAGGTDTQYF. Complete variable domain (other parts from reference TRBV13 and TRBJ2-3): AAGVIQSPRHLIKEKRETATLKCYPIPRHDTVYWYQQGPGQDPQFLISFYEKMQSDKGSIPDRFSAQQFSDYHSELNMSSLELGDSALYFCASSRSAGGTDTQYFGPGTRLTVL.

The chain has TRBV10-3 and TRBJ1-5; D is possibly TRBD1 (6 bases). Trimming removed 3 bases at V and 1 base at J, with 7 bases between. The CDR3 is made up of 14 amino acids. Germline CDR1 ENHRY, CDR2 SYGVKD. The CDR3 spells CAISDRGSNQPQHF. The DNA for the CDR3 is TGTGCCATCAGTGACAGGGGAAGCAATCAGCCCCAGCATTTT.

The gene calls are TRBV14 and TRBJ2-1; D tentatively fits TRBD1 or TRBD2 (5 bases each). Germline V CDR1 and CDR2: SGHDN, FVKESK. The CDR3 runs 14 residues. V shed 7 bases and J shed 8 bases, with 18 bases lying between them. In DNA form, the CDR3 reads TGTGCCAGCACCCCCTTGGGACCGCGGGATGAGCAGTTCTTC. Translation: CASTPLGPRDEQFF. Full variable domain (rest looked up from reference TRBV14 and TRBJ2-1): EAGVTQFPSHSVIEKGQTVTLRCDPISGHDNLYWYRRVMGKEIKFLLHFVKESKQDESGMPNNRFLAERTGGTYSTLKVQPAELEDSGVYFCASTPLGPRDEQFFGPGTRLTVL.